A single TCR beta chain is shown here with its context. The data originate from a study of blood T cell repertoires in COVID-19. Turning to the study itself: Sources were T cells, B-cell-depleted T cells, or PBMCs; the material itself was cDNA or gDNA.

Original handling: Amplification of reference gene primers provided the estimated nucleated cell counts. The assay was immunoSEQ multiplex PCR, and TCRdb's table has in-frame clones only and misses some. V, J and clone size are those of that table, while D and trimming were read from the DNA. Of fewer than 45,000 clones detected, around 87% appear once; the ten largest clones hold 20% to 30%. CDR3 size: 14 residues. Germline lookup yields CDR1 SGHTA and CDR2 FQGTGA. Trimming pared 2 bases from V and 8 bases from J, leaving 13 bases between. The TCR comes from a man aged 55 to 70 with active or convalescent COVID-19. The specimen sequenced was peripheral blood. The gene calls are TRBV7-3 and TRBJ2-1; TRBD2 might be the D (5 bases). In nucleotides, the CDR3 is TGTGCCAGCAGCTTAGGCGCGGGTGGCGATGAGCAGTTCTTC. It is translated as CASSLGAGGDEQFF.